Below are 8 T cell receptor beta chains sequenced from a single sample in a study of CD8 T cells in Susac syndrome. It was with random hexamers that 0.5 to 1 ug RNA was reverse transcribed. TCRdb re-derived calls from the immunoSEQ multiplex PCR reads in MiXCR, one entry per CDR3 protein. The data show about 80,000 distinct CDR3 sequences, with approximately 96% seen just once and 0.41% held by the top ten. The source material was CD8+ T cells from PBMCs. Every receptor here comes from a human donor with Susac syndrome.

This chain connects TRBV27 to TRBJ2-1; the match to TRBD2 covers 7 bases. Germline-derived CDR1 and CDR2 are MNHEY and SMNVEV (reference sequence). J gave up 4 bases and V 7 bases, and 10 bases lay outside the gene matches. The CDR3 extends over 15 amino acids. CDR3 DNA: TGTGCCAGCACCCTAAGCGGGACCGGTTACAATGAGCAGTTCTTC. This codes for CASTLSGTGYNEQFF.

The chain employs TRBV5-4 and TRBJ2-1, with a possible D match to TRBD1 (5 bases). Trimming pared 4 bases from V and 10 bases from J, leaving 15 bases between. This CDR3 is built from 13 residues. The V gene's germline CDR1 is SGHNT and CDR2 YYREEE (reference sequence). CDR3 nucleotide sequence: TGTGCCAGCAGCATAGGACCAGCAGGGGAGCAGTTCTTC. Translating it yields CASSIGPAGEQFF.

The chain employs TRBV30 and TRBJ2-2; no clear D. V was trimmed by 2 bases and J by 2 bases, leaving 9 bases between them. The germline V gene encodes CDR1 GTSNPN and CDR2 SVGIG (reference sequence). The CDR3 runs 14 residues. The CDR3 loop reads CAWSQGRNTGELFF. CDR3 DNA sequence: TGTGCCTGGAGTCAAGGCAGAAACACCGGGGAGCTGTTTTTT.

This chain's CDR3 is CSVEFETGSYEQYF. In DNA, the CDR3 is TGCAGCGTTGAATTTGAGACAGGGTCCTACGAGCAGTACTTC. The chain carries TRBV29-1 and TRBJ2-7; 7 bases fit TRBD1. The CDR3 spans 14 residues. V shed 2 bases and J 1 base; nucleotides not matched to a gene: 5. CDR1 SQVTM and CDR2 ANQGSEA come from the germline V gene.

As DNA, the CDR3 is TGTGCCAGCAGCCAGCTAAGGACTAGTCCCCTGGGAGATACGCAGTATTTT. Translating it yields CASSQLRTSPLGDTQYF. V is TRBV4-2 and J is TRBJ2-3, with TRBD2 identical over 7 bases. Germline lookup yields CDR1 LGHNA and CDR2 YNFKEQ. The V segment lost 3 bases and the J segment 5 bases; nucleotides outside the gene matches: 14. The CDR3 extends over 17 amino acids.

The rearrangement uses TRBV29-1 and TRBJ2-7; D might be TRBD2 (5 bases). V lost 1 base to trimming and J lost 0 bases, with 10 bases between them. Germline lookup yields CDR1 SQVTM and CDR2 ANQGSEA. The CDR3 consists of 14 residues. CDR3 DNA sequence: TGCAGCGTTGAAGGTATAGGGAGCTCCTACGAGCAGTACTTC. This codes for CSVEGIGSSYEQYF.

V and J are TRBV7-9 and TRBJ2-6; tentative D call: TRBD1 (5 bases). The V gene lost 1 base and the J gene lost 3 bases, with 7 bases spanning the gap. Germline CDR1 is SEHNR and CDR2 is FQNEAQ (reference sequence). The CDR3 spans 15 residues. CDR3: CASSLGGLGANVLTF. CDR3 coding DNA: TGTGCCAGCAGCTTAGGGGGCCTTGGGGCCAACGTCCTGACTTTC.

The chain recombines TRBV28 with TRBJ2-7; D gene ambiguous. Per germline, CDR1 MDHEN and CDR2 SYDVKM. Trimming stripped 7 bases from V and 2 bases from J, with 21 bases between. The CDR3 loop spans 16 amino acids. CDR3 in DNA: TGTGCCAGCAACCCCGGTCCGCCAGAGTCTACCTACGAGCAGTACTTC. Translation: CASNPGPPESTYEQYF.